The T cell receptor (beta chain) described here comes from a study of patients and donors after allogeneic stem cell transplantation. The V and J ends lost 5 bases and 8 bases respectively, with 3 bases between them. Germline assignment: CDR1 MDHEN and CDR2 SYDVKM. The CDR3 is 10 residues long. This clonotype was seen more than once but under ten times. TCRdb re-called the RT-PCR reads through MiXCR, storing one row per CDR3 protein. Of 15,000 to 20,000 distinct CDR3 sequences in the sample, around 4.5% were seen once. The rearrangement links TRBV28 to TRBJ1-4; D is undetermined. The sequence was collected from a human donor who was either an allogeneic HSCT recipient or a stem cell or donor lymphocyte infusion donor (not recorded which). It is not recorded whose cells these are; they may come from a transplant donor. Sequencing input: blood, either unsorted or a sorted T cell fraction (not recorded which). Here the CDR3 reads CASSREKLFF. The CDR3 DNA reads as TGTGCCAGCAGTCGCGAAAAACTGTTTTTT.